A selection of T cell receptor beta chains follows, all from one sample in a study of cytomegalovirus exposure and HLA in healthy donors. Data came from immunoSEQ multiplex PCR; TCRdb stores just in-frame clones and leaves some out. The data show 150,000 or so clones, about 80% seen once. Sequencing input: PBMCs. Receptor source: a woman aged 50 to 60 in good health and CMV-seropositive. CDR3s include the opening cysteine and the closing phenylalanine or tryptophan. The order of the fields is clone size, J gene, D gene, V gene, CDR3 DNA, CDR3 protein. A D gene is named only where the DNA matches it firmly. Only part of the rows carry a size: once, few, many, or a class if the clone is expanded.

clone size: -
J gene: TRBJ1-5
D gene: -
V gene: TRBV4-1
CDR3 DNA: TGCGCCAGCAGCCAAGTTCGGGGGGGCGCCGATCAGCCCCAGCATTTT
CDR3 protein: CASSQVRGGADQPQHF

clone size: once
J gene: TRBJ1-5
D gene: TRBD1
V gene: TRBV10-3
CDR3 DNA: TGTGCCATCAGTGAAGGAGGGCAGGGGGCCTATCAGCCCCAGCATTTT
CDR3 protein: CAISEGGQGAYQPQHF

clone size: -
J gene: TRBJ2-7
D gene: -
V gene: TRBV4-1
CDR3 DNA: TGCGCCAGCAGCCAGGAAACAGGGTCTTCGGCCTACGAGCAGTACTTC
CDR3 protein: CASSQETGSSAYEQYF

clone size: -
J gene: TRBJ1-1
D gene: -
V gene: TRBV6-6
CDR3 DNA: TGTGCCAGCACCATATCTCGTGGTGCGCCAAACACTGAAGCTTTCTTT
CDR3 protein: CASTISRGAPNTEAFF

clone size: -
J gene: TRBJ2-3
D gene: -
V gene: TRBV15
CDR3 DNA: TGTGCCACACAGACGGTGGCACGGACAGATACGCAGTATTTT
CDR3 protein: CATQTVARTDTQYF

clone size: -
J gene: TRBJ1-2
D gene: TRBD1
V gene: TRBV29-1
CDR3 DNA: TGCAGCGTTGAACGGGACAGAGAATATGGCTACACCTTC
CDR3 protein: CSVERDREYGYTF

clone size: -
J gene: TRBJ2-1
D gene: TRBD2
V gene: TRBV7-9
CDR3 DNA: TGTGCCAGCAGCTTAGTAAGGGGCGGGGGGGCCCGGAATGAGCAGTTCTTC
CDR3 protein: CASSLVRGGGARNEQFF

clone size: once
J gene: TRBJ2-3
D gene: -
V gene: TRBV9
CDR3 DNA: TGTGCCAGCAGCCAACTAGCTACTAGCACAGATACGCAGTATTTT
CDR3 protein: CASSQLATSTDTQYF

clone size: -
J gene: TRBJ1-2
D gene: -
V gene: TRBV2
CDR3 DNA: TGTGCCAGCACTGGGAGGAACTATGGCTACACCTTC
CDR3 protein: CASTGRNYGYTF

clone size: -
J gene: TRBJ2-1
D gene: -
V gene: TRBV5-4
CDR3 DNA: TGTGCCAGCAGCTTGCTTCATGAGCAGTTCTTC
CDR3 protein: CASSLLHEQFF

clone size: -
J gene: TRBJ2-7
D gene: TRBD2
V gene: TRBV18
CDR3 DNA: TGTGCCAGCTCACCACCGAGCGGGGACTCCTACGAGCAGTACTTC
CDR3 protein: CASSPPSGDSYEQYF

clone size: -
J gene: TRBJ2-2
D gene: TRBD2
V gene: TRBV2
CDR3 DNA: TGTGCCAGCCTAGGGTTTAGCGGGGGCGGGGAGCTGTTTTTT
CDR3 protein: CASLGFSGGGELFF

clone size: once
J gene: TRBJ2-7
D gene: TRBD2
V gene: TRBV5-6
CDR3 DNA: TGTGCCAGCAGCTTACCTAGCGGGGGGCGGTACGAGCAGTACTTC
CDR3 protein: CASSLPSGGRYEQYF

clone size: once
J gene: TRBJ1-3
D gene: TRBD1
V gene: TRBV18
CDR3 DNA: TGTGCCAGCTCACCCCTCGAGGGGGCGCCTGGAAACACCATATATTTT
CDR3 protein: CASSPLEGAPGNTIYF

clone size: -
J gene: TRBJ2-7
D gene: TRBD2
V gene: TRBV7-2
CDR3 DNA: TGTGCCAGCAGCTTAGCGCCCAGCGGGGGGTCCTACGAGCAGTACTTC
CDR3 protein: CASSLAPSGGSYEQYF

clone size: few
J gene: TRBJ2-3
D gene: -
V gene: TRBV9
CDR3 DNA: TGTGCCAGCAGTCCCTACTGGGGGCCAGCTGATACGCAGTATTTT
CDR3 protein: CASSPYWGPADTQYF

clone size: few
J gene: TRBJ2-3
D gene: TRBD1
V gene: TRBV5-1
CDR3 DNA: TGCGCCAGCAGCCCAGGGGACAGTAGCACAGATACGCAGTATTTT
CDR3 protein: CASSPGDSSTDTQYF

clone size: -
J gene: TRBJ2-7
D gene: TRBD1
V gene: TRBV6-5
CDR3 DNA: TGTGCCAGCTCAAGGAGCCGGGACAGTTACTACGAGCAGTACTTC
CDR3 protein: CASSRSRDSYYEQYF

clone size: -
J gene: TRBJ2-7
D gene: -
V gene: TRBV6-5
CDR3 DNA: TGTGCCAGCAGTTACTCGCTGGGGGGTACCTACGAGCAGTACTTC
CDR3 protein: CASSYSLGGTYEQYF

clone size: -
J gene: TRBJ2-2
D gene: TRBD2
V gene: TRBV30
CDR3 DNA: TGTGCCTGGAGTCGCGGGGGGGCCGGGGAGCTGTTTTTT
CDR3 protein: CAWSRGGAGELFF

clone size: -
J gene: TRBJ2-1
D gene: -
V gene: TRBV13
CDR3 DNA: TGTGCCAGCAGCTCCCCATCTAGCGATCCCTACAATGAGCAGTTCTTC
CDR3 protein: CASSSPSSDPYNEQFF

clone size: -
J gene: TRBJ1-2
D gene: TRBD1
V gene: TRBV4-1
CDR3 DNA: TGCGCCAGCAGCCAACTCCCAGGGGGTAACTATGGCTACACCTTC
CDR3 protein: CASSQLPGGNYGYTF

clone size: -
J gene: TRBJ2-7
D gene: -
V gene: TRBV28
CDR3 DNA: TGTGCCAGCACCAACCGGAGGGGATGGGCTGGGCAGTACTTC
CDR3 protein: CASTNRRGWAGQYF

clone size: -
J gene: TRBJ2-1
D gene: TRBD2
V gene: TRBV11-2
CDR3 DNA: TGTGCCAGCAGCTTACGACTAGCGGAATACAATGAGCAGTTCTTC
CDR3 protein: CASSLRLAEYNEQFF

clone size: -
J gene: TRBJ2-7
D gene: -
V gene: TRBV5-4
CDR3 DNA: TGTGCCAGCAGCCTAACCTTAATAGCCCACGAGCAGTACTTC
CDR3 protein: CASSLTLIAHEQYF

clone size: -
J gene: TRBJ2-5
D gene: TRBD2
V gene: TRBV7-8
CDR3 DNA: TGTGCCAGCAGGGTGGGCGGGAGGGAAGAGACCCAGTACTTC
CDR3 protein: CASRVGGREETQYF

clone size: -
J gene: TRBJ2-2
D gene: -
V gene: TRBV11-3
CDR3 DNA: TGTGCCAGCAGCTCGGGACAAAACACCGGGGAGCTGTTTTTT
CDR3 protein: CASSSGQNTGELFF

clone size: once
J gene: TRBJ2-7
D gene: -
V gene: TRBV2
CDR3 DNA: TGTGCCAGCAGTGTTGCGGCTTACGAGCAGTACTTC
CDR3 protein: CASSVAAYEQYF

clone size: -
J gene: TRBJ2-1
D gene: TRBD1
V gene: TRBV9
CDR3 DNA: TGTGCCAGCAGCCCCTATTCCGGGACAGTCAGAGGTGAGCAGTTCTTC
CDR3 protein: CASSPYSGTVRGEQFF

clone size: once
J gene: TRBJ1-5
D gene: TRBD1
V gene: TRBV9
CDR3 DNA: TGTGCCAGCAGCCCAACAGGGGTGGGAAATCAGCCCCAGCATTTT
CDR3 protein: CASSPTGVGNQPQHF

clone size: -
J gene: TRBJ2-7
D gene: -
V gene: TRBV11-2
CDR3 DNA: TGTGCCAGCAGCTTAGACCCACGAGGCGAGCAGTACTTC
CDR3 protein: CASSLDPRGEQYF

clone size: -
J gene: TRBJ2-3
D gene: -
V gene: TRBV18
CDR3 DNA: TGTGCCAGCTCCCTGACTAGTCAGACGCAGTATTTT
CDR3 protein: CASSLTSQTQYF

clone size: once
J gene: TRBJ1-1
D gene: -
V gene: TRBV5-1
CDR3 DNA: TGCGCCAGCGAGAAGGGAATAGGAGGGTTCTCAGAAGCTTTCTTT
CDR3 protein: CASEKGIGGFSEAFF

clone size: -
J gene: TRBJ1-5
D gene: -
V gene: TRBV5-1
CDR3 DNA: TGCGCCAGCAGCTTGTTTGGCAGGGGCAATCAGCCCCAGCATTTT
CDR3 protein: CASSLFGRGNQPQHF

clone size: -
J gene: TRBJ1-2
D gene: -
V gene: TRBV5-6
CDR3 DNA: TGTGCCAGCAGGTACGGGGTTTATGGCTACACCTTC
CDR3 protein: CASRYGVYGYTF

clone size: once
J gene: TRBJ2-2
D gene: -
V gene: TRBV19
CDR3 DNA: TGTGCCAGTAGTATTGAGATGCACACCGGGGAGCTGTTTTTT
CDR3 protein: CASSIEMHTGELFF